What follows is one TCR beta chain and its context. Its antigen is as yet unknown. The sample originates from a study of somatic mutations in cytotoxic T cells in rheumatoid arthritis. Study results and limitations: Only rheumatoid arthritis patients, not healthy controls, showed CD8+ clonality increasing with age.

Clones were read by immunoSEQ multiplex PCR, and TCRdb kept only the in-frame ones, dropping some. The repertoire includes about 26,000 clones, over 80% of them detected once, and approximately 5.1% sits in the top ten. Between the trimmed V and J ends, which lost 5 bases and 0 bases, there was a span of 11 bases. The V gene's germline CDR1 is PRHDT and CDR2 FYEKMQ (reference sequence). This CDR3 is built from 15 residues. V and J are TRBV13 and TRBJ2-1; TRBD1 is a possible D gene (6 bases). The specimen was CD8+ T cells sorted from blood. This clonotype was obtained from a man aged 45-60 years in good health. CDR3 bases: TGTGCCAGCAGCCTGGGACACCTCTCCTACAATGAGCAGTTCTTC. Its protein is CASSLGHLSYNEQFF.